This TCR beta chain emerged from a study of blood T cell repertoires in COVID-19. Sequencing was performed with immunoSEQ multiplex PCR; in TCRdb, only in-frame clones are kept and a portion is missing. The sample carries about 280,000 clones, roughly four fifths recorded once. Clinical histories supplied by participants themselves formed the basis of cohort assignment. The V and J ends lost 5 bases and 5 bases, in that order; junction bases with no gene match: 3. Germline V CDR1 and CDR2: LNHDA, SQIVND (reference sequence). The CDR3 has 13 amino acids. The TCR was taken from a man aged 40-49 years who had been exposed to COVID-19. The sequencing sample was made of PBMCs or T cells enriched from blood (not recorded which). The rearrangement uses TRBV19 and TRBJ2-1; 7 nucleotides agree with TRBD1. CDR3 amino acids: CASSVTGDNEQFF. The CDR3 region has the DNA TGTGCCAGTAGTGTAACAGGGGACAATGAGCAGTTCTTC. Looking up the rest from reference TRBV19 and TRBJ2-1 gives the full variable domain: DGGITQSPKYLFRKEGQNVTLSCEQNLNHDAMYWYRQDPGQGLRLIYYSQIVNDFQKGDIAEGYSVSREKKESFPLTVTSAQKNPTAFYLCASSVTGDNEQFFGPGTRLTVL.